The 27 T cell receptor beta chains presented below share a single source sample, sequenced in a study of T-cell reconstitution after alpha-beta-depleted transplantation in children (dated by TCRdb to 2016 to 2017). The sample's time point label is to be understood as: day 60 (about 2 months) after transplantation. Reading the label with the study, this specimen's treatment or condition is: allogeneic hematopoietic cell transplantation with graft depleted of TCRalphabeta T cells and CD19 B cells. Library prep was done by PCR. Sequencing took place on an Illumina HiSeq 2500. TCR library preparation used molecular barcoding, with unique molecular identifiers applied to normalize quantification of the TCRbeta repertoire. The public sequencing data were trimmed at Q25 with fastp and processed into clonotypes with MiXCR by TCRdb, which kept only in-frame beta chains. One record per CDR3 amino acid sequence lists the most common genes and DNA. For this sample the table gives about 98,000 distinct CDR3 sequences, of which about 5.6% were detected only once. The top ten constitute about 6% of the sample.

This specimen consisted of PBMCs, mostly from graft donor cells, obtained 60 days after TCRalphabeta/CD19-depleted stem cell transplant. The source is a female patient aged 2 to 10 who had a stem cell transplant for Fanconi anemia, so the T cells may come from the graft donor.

The CDR3 bases are TGTGCCAGCAGTTACCCCACAACGAGCCTAGCGGGAGGGACGTCCTACGAGCAGTACTTC. As protein: CASSYPTTSLAGGTSYEQYF. The rearrangement joins TRBV6-2 or TRBV6-3 to TRBJ2-7, with 12 bases that match TRBD2. V dropped 2 bases and J dropped 1; count of bases not matched to a gene: 15. CDR1 is MNHEY, CDR2 SVGEGT, per germline. This CDR3 has 20 amino acids.

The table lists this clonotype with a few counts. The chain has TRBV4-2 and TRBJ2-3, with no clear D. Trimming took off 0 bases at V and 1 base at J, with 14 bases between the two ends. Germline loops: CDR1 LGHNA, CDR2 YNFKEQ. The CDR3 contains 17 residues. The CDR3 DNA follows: TGTGCCAGCAGCCAAGATCAAGGCCCCTTAGGCACAGATACGCAGTATTTT. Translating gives CASSQDQGPLGTDTQYF.

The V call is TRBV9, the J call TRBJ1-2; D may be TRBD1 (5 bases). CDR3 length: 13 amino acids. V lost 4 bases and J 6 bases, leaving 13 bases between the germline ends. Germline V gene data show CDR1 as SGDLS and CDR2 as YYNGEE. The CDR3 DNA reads TGTGCCAGCAGCACCTGGCAGGGCGATGGCTACACCTTC. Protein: CASSTWQGDGYTF.

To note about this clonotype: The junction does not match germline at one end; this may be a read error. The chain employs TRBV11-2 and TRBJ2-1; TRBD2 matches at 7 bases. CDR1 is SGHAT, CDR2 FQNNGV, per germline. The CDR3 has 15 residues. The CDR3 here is CACSPWTSVTNEQFF. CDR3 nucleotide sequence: TGTGCCTGCAGCCCTTGGACTAGTGTTACCAATGAGCAGTTCTTC. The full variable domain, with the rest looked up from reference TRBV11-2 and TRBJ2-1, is EAGVAQSPRYKIIEKRQSVAFWCNPISGHATLYWYQQILGQGPKLLIQFQNNGVVDDSQLPKDRFSAERLKGVDSTLKIQPAKLEDSAVYLCACSPWTSVTNEQFFGPGTRLTVL.

DNA of the CDR3: TGTGCCAGCAGCAAAGTTTCGCTAGCGGGGGACACCGGGGAGCTGTTTTTT. It translates to CASSKVSLAGDTGELFF. V and J are TRBV21-1 and TRBJ2-2; the table's TRBD2 call for D was not verified on the DNA. TRBV21-1 is classified as a pseudogene. The CDR3 is 17 amino acids.

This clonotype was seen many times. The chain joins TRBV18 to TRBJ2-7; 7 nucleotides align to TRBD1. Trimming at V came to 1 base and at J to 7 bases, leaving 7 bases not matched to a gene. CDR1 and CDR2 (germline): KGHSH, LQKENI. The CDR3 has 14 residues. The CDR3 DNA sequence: TGTGCCAGCTCACCACAACAGGGGAAGAGTGAGCAGTACTTC. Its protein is CASSPQQGKSEQYF.

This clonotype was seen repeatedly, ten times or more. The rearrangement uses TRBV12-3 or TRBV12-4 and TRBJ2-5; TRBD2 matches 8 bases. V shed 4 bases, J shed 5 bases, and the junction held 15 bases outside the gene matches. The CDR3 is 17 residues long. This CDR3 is CASSYRMGSGDIETQYF. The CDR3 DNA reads TGTGCCAGCAGTTATCGCATGGGTAGCGGGGATATTGAGACCCAGTACTTC.

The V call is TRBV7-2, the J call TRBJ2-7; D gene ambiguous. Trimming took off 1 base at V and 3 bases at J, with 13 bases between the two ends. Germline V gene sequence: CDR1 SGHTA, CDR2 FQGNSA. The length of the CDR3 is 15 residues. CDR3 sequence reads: CASSLGGLGNYEQYF. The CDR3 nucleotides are TGTGCCAGCAGCTTAGGTGGGCTAGGGAACTACGAGCAGTACTTC.

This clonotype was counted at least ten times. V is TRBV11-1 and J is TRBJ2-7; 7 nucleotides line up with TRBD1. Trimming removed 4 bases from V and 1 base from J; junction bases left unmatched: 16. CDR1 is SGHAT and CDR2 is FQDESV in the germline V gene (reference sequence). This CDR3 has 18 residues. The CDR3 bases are TGTGCCAGCAGCTCGACATACCCCAGACAGGGCCTTTCCTACGAGCAGTACTTC. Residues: CASSSTYPRQGLSYEQYF.

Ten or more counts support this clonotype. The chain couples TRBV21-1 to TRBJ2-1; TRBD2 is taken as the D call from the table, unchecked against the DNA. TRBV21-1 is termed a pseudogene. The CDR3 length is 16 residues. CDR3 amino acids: CASSESSGEERNEQFF. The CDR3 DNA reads TGTGCCAGCAGCGAGAGCAGCGGGGAGGAGAGGAATGAGCAGTTCTTC.

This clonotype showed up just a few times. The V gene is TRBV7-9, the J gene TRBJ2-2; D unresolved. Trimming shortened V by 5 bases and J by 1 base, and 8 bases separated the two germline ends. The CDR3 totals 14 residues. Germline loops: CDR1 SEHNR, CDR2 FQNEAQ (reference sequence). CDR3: CASSPSENTGELFF. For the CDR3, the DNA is TGTGCCAGCAGCCCATCAGAGAACACCGGGGAGCTGTTTTTT.

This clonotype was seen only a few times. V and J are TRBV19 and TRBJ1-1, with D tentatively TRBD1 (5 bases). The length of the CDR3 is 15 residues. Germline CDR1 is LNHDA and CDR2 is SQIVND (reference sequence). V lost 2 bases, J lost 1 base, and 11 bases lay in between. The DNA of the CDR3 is TGTGCCAGTAGTATAATCAGGGTTTCGAACACTGAAGCTTTCTTT. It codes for CASSIIRVSNTEAFF.

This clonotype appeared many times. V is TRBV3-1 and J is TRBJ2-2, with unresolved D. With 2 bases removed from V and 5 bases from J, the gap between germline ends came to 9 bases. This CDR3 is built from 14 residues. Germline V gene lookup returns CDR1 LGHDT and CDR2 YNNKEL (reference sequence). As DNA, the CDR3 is TGTGCCAGCAGCCAACGGCTGGGAACCGGGGAGCTGTTTTTT. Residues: CASSQRLGTGELFF.

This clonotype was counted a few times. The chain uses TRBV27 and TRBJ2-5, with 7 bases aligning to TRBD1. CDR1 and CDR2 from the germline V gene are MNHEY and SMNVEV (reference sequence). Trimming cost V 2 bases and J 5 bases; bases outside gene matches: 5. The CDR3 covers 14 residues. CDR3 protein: CASSLQGVGETQYF. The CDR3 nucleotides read TGTGCCAGCAGTTTACAGGGGGTAGGGGAGACCCAGTACTTC.

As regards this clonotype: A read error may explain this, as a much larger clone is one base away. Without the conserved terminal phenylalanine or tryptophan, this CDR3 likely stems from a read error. CDR3 in amino acids: CASSPQGAGTQYV. CDR3 bases: TGTGCCAGCAGTCCTCAGGGGGCAGGGACCCAGTACGTC. This chain joins TRBV12-3 or TRBV12-4 and TRBJ2-5, with 8 bases that match TRBD1. The CDR3 extends over 13 amino acids. Losses at the gene ends were 5 bases for V and 7 bases for J; bases not matched to a gene: 6.

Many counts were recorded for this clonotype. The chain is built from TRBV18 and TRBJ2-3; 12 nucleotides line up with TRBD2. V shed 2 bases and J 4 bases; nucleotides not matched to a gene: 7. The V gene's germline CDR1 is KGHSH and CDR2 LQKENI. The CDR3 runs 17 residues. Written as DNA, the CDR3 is TGTGCCAGCTCACCATATCCTAGCGGGGGGGCCGCAGATACGCAGTATTTT. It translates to CASSPYPSGGAADTQYF.

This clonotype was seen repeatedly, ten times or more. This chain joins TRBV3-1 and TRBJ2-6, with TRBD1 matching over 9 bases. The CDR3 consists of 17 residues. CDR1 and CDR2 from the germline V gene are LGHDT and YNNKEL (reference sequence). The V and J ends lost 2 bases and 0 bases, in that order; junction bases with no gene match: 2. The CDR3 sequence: CASSQTGGTSGANVLTF. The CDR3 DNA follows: TGTGCCAGCAGCCAAACAGGGGGCACCTCTGGGGCCAACGTCCTGACTTTC.

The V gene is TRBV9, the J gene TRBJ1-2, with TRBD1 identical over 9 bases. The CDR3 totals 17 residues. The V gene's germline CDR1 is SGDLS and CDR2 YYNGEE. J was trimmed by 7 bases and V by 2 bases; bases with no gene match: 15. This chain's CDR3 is CASSVGTGSAKTRGYTF. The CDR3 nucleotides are TGTGCCAGCAGCGTGGGGACAGGGTCGGCGAAAACTCGTGGCTACACCTTC.

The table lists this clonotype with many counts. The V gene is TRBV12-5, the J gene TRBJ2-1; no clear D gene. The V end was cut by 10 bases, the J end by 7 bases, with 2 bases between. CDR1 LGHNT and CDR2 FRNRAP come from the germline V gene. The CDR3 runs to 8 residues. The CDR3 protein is CAINEQFF. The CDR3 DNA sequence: TGTGCTATTAATGAGCAGTTCTTC.

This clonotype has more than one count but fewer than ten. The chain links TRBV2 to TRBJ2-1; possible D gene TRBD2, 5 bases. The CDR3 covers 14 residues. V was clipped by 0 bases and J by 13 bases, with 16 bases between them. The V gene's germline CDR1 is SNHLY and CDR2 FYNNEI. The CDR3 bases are TGTGCCAGCAGTGAAGCGCTTACCTTGGGAGTCCAGTTCTTC. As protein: CASSEALTLGVQFF. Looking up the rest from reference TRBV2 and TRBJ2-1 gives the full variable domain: EPEVTQTPSHQVTQMGQEVILRCVPISNHLYFYWYRQILGQKVEFLVSFYNNEISEKSEIFDDQFSVERPDGSNFTLKIRSTKLEDSAMYFCASSEALTLGVQFFGPGTRLTVL.

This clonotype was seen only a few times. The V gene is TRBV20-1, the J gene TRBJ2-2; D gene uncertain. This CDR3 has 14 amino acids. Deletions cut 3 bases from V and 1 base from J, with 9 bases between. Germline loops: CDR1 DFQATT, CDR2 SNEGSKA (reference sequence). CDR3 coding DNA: TGCAGTGCTAGGGTGATCGTGAACACCGGGGAGCTGTTTTTT. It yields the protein CSARVIVNTGELFF.

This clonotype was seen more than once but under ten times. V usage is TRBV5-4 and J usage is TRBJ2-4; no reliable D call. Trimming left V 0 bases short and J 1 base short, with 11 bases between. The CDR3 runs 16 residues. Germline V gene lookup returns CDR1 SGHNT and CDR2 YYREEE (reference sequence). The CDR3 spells CASSLGLEAAKNIQYF. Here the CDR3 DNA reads TGTGCCAGCAGCTTGGGGCTAGAAGCGGCCAAAAACATTCAGTACTTC.

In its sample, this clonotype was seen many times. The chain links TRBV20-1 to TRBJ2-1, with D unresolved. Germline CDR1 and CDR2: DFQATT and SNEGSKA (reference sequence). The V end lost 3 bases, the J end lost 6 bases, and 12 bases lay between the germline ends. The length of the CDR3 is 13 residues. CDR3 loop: CSASPLGPNEQFF. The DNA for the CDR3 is TGCAGTGCTAGTCCGCTAGGCCCCAATGAGCAGTTCTTC.

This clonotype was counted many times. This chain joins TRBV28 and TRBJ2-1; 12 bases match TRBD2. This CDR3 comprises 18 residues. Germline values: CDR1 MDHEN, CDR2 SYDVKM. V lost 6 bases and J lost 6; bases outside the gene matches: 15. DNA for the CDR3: TGTGCCAGCAGCCCTGAAGGCAGGCTAGCGGGGGGGATCAATGAGCAGTTCTTC. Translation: CASSPEGRLAGGINEQFF.

Here the CDR3 reads CSARDQGSGRGGSYEQYF. In DNA, the CDR3 is TGCAGTGCTAGAGATCAAGGTAGCGGGAGGGGGGGCTCCTACGAGCAGTACTTC. The rearrangement links TRBV20-1 to TRBJ2-7; TRBD2 matches at 11 bases. V shed 0 bases and J 0 bases; nucleotides not matched to a gene: 10. Per the germline V gene, CDR1 is DFQATT and CDR2 is SNEGSKA (reference sequence). The length of the CDR3 is 18 residues.

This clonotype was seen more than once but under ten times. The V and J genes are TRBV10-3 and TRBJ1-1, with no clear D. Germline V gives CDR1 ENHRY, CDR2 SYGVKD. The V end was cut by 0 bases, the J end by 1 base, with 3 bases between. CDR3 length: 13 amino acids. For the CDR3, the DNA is TGTGCCATCAGTGAGTCAGGGAACACTGAAGCTTTCTTT. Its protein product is CAISESGNTEAFF.

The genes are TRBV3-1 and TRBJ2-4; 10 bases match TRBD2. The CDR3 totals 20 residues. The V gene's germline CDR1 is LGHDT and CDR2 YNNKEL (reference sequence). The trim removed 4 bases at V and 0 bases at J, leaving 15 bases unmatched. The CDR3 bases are TGTGCCAGCAGCCTTAGACTTCCCGGACTAGCGGACCTAGCCAAAAACATTCAGTACTTC. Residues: CASSLRLPGLADLAKNIQYF.